The sequence of this TCR beta chain was determined in a study of T cell responses to AZD1222 COVID-19 vaccine (dated by TCRdb to 2020 to 2022). About the study as a whole: AZD1222 recipients given second doses at about 4 weeks or at about 12 weeks were pooled, since spike-specific TCR depth and breadth were not found to differ between the two schedules. TCR sequencing was performed for roughly 240 trial participants, of whom 207 were given two doses of AZD1222 and 26 were given two doses of MenACWY control vaccine. Enrollment into the trials was organized by age into subgroups of 18-55, 56-69 and 70-plus years, and those subgroups contained roughly 150, 30 and 60 TCR-sequenced participants, respectively. Study-wide conclusions, independent of this receptor: The vaccine-associated CD4 TCRs covered the entire spike protein, and the dominant responses fell in regions 160-218 and 743-854. Most participants were white British and females outnumbered males, and the authors suggested that clonal diversity may have been underestimated. Conclusions about previously exposed vaccinees were limited because only a handful of AZD1222 recipients were SARS-CoV-2 seropositive at baseline. Because no day 14 peak-response samples were available, the repertoires could be characterized only after the peak T cell response. Nearly half of unique spike-specific TCRs reportedly recognized epitopes outside regions mutated in the B.1.351 and B.1.1.7 variants. A significant rise in spike-specific TCR breadth and depth was observed after two AZD1222 doses relative to day 0 and relative to MenACWY recipients. The 56-69-year group was small, and its depth increase did not reach significance, likely because of low power.

Regarding this clone: It lacks a known antigen. Base qualities are not recorded, but no much larger clone differs from it by a single base.

The CDR3 regions of human TCRbeta chains were analyzed by immunosequencing. The study's own analysis went as follows. TCRs in the repertoires were matched against a reference library of SARS-CoV-2-specific TCRs that had been generated with the MIRA antigen-specificity platform. Breadth was defined as the fraction of unique TCRs that were SARS-CoV-2-associated. Depth was defined as the fraction of total T cells that were SARS-CoV-2-associated. Using the MIRA data, each spike-specific TCR was assigned both to the spike region to which the TCR was reactive and to a CD4 or CD8 class. Log10-transformed breadth and depth values were compared by one-way ANOVA with Sidak's multiple comparisons tests. The clones in this table, taken by TCRdb from immuneACCESS, are in-frame only. Not every clone is retained; where verified, under half of the shortfall comes from an unresolved V gene, and the cause of the rest is unknown. The DNA gave D and trimming, while V, J and clone size come from that table. Across this sample there are about 180,000 clones, with 85% to 95% seen only once. The leading ten clones occupy less than 3% of the sample.

Inclusive of the bounding cysteine and phenylalanine, the CDR3 is 18 residues long. The entry retains the CDR3 DNA only, 54 bases that are in frame from base 1. The V and J ends are trimmed by 3 bases and 5 bases, leaving 23 bases between them. The germline V gene (reference sequence) supplies CDR1 LNHDA and CDR2 SQIVND. The time point tag for this specimen amounts to: baseline before first vaccination. Vaccinee samples came from UK trials COV001 and COV002, including a single-blind randomized controlled phase 2/3 trial of AZD1222 (ChAdOx1 nCoV-19) in healthy adults. For TCRbeta chain sequencing, PBMC samples from trial participants were taken at day 0 and at day 28 after the second dose.

The sequence links TRBV19 to TRBJ2-4; the D gene is possibly TRBD1, with 6 bases matching. This clonotype originated in an adult in good health. The sequences come from peripheral blood, collected on day 0 of AZD1222 vaccination. This receptor has the CDR3 CASSMRGGRRLGQNIQYF. In nucleotides, the sequence is TGTGCCAGTAGTATGAGAGGGGGAAGGAGACTCGGCCAAAACATTCAGTACTTC. With the rest looked up from the reference TRBV19 and TRBJ2-4 genes rather than sequenced, the full variable domain is DGGITQSPKYLFRKEGQNVTLSCEQNLNHDAMYWYRQDPGQGLRLIYYSQIVNDFQKGDIAEGYSVSREKKESFPLTVTSAQKNPTAFYLCASSMRGGRRLGQNIQYFGAGTRLSVL.